Presented here are 11 T cell receptor beta chains from one specimen sequenced in a study of T-cell reconstitution after alpha-beta-depleted transplantation in children. Preparation of the TCRbeta library involved a method that used unique molecular identifiers. MiXCR, run by TCRdb on the PCR reads, gives a single entry per CDR3 protein. The table lists about 980,000 distinct CDR3 sequences, about 30% of them singletons. Sample: PBMCs, mostly from graft donor cells, taken 360 days after TCRalphabeta/CD19-depleted stem cell transplant. These receptor sequences come from a boy less than two years old who had a stem cell transplant for SCID, so the T cells may come from the graft donor.

V usage is TRBV18 and J usage is TRBJ2-1; tentatively, D is TRBD2 (5 bases). The CDR3 totals 14 residues. The germline gives CDR1 KGHSH, CDR2 LQKENI. Trimming took 0 bases from V and 9 from J, leaving 12 bases between them. The CDR3 nucleotides are TGTGCCAGCTCACCACCGAGCGGAGCTACTGAGCAGTTCTTC. This codes for CASSPPSGATEQFF. Full variable domain (remainder filled in from reference TRBV18 and TRBJ2-1): NAGVMQNPRHLVRRRGQEARLRCSPMKGHSHVYWYRQLPEEGLKFMVYLQKENIIDESGMPKERFSAEFPKEGPSILRIQQVVRGDSAAYFCASSPPSGATEQFFGPGTRLTVL.

This chain joins TRBV18 and TRBJ2-7; a weak D match, TRBD1 (6 bases). This CDR3 has 16 residues. Germline V gives CDR1 KGHSH, CDR2 LQKENI. The V end was cut by 2 bases, the J end by 4 bases, with 18 bases between. Written as DNA, the CDR3 is TGTGCCAGCTCACCAGGGCTGGACAGAGGGGGTTACGAGCAGTACTTC. It translates to CASSPGLDRGGYEQYF.

This clonotype occurred a few times. CDR3 amino acids: CASSLRQWREKLFF. The CDR3 DNA sequence: TGTGCCAGCAGTTTGAGGCAGTGGCGTGAAAAACTGTTTTTT. V is TRBV12-3 or TRBV12-4 and J is TRBJ1-4; the D is unclear. V lost 3 bases to trimming and J lost 7 bases, with 12 bases between them. This CDR3 has 14 residues.

The rearrangement uses TRBV6-2 or TRBV6-3 and TRBJ2-2; D may correspond to TRBD1 or TRBD2 (6 bases each). Germline CDR1 MNHEY, CDR2 SVGEGT. The CDR3 length is 14 residues. V was cut by 4 bases and J by 10 bases, with 16 bases left in between. The CDR3 loop is CASSWTGAMVELFF. The DNA for the CDR3 is TGTGCCAGCAGTTGGACGGGGGCCATGGTGGAGCTGTTTTTT.

In DNA form, the CDR3 reads TGCAGCGTTGAAGCTGGGACCGGGGAGCTGTTTTTT. It specifies CSVEAGTGELFF. The chain is built from TRBV29-1 and TRBJ2-2; no definite D call. CDR1 and CDR2 (germline): SQVTM, ANQGSEA. V gave up 1 base and J gave up 5 bases, with 5 bases separating them. The CDR3 totals 12 residues.

The chain links TRBV9 to TRBJ1-3; tentative D call: TRBD1 (5 bases). Germline V gene lookup returns CDR1 SGDLS and CDR2 YYNGEE. This CDR3 comprises 15 residues. Deletions cut 0 bases from V and 4 bases from J, with 11 bases between. The CDR3 bases are TGTGCCAGCAGCGTAGATCCAGGGCCAGGAAACACCATATATTTT. Amino acids: CASSVDPGPGNTIYF.

The J gene is TRBJ2-7, the V gene TRBV7-9; possible D gene TRBD2, 6 bases. Germline assignment: CDR1 SEHNR and CDR2 FQNEAQ (reference sequence). With 7 bases removed from V and 3 bases from J, the gap between germline ends came to 19 bases. The CDR3 has 15 amino acids. Written as DNA, the CDR3 is TGTGCCAGCATCAATATGGGGGGATTCGACTACGAGCAGTACTTC. Translating gives CASINMGGFDYEQYF.

This clonotype was seen more than once but under ten times. J is TRBJ2-3 and V is TRBV20-1, with 8 bases that match TRBD1. Germline CDR1 is DFQATT and CDR2 is SNEGSKA (reference sequence). V dropped 3 bases and J dropped 2; count of bases not matched to a gene: 10. The CDR3 has 16 residues. This chain's CDR3 is CSASRQDREITDTQYF. The CDR3 DNA is TGCAGTGCTAGCCGTCAGGACAGGGAGATCACAGATACGCAGTATTTT.

This chain uses TRBV20-1 with TRBJ2-5, with a weak D call TRBD2 (5 bases). The CDR3 spans 16 residues. The V end was cut by 5 bases, the J end by 4 bases, with 23 bases between. Germline assignment: CDR1 DFQATT and CDR2 SNEGSKA (reference sequence). CDR3 protein: CSAHSPREMLGETQYF. CDR3 bases: TGCAGTGCTCATTCGCCAAGGGAGATGTTAGGAGAGACCCAGTACTTC.

This chain links TRBV29-1 with TRBJ2-3; 9 bases are a match to TRBD2. Germline V CDR1 and CDR2: SQVTM, ANQGSEA. V lost 4 bases to trimming and J lost 6 bases; unmatched junction nucleotides: 8. The CDR3 sequence is 14 residues long. The DNA for the CDR3 is TGCAGCGTTGTGGGACTAGCTCTGAGGGATACGCAGTATTTT. Translating gives CSVVGLALRDTQYF.

The chain couples TRBV29-1 to TRBJ1-1; D possibly corresponds to TRBD1 (5 bases). The CDR3 sequence is 12 residues long. CDR1 and CDR2 (germline): SQVTM, ANQGSEA. Trimming shortened V by 2 bases and J by 3 bases, and 7 bases separated the two germline ends. The DNA of the CDR3 is TGCAGCGTTGAACGGGGGGACACTGAAGCTTTCTTT. Its translation: CSVERGDTEAFF.